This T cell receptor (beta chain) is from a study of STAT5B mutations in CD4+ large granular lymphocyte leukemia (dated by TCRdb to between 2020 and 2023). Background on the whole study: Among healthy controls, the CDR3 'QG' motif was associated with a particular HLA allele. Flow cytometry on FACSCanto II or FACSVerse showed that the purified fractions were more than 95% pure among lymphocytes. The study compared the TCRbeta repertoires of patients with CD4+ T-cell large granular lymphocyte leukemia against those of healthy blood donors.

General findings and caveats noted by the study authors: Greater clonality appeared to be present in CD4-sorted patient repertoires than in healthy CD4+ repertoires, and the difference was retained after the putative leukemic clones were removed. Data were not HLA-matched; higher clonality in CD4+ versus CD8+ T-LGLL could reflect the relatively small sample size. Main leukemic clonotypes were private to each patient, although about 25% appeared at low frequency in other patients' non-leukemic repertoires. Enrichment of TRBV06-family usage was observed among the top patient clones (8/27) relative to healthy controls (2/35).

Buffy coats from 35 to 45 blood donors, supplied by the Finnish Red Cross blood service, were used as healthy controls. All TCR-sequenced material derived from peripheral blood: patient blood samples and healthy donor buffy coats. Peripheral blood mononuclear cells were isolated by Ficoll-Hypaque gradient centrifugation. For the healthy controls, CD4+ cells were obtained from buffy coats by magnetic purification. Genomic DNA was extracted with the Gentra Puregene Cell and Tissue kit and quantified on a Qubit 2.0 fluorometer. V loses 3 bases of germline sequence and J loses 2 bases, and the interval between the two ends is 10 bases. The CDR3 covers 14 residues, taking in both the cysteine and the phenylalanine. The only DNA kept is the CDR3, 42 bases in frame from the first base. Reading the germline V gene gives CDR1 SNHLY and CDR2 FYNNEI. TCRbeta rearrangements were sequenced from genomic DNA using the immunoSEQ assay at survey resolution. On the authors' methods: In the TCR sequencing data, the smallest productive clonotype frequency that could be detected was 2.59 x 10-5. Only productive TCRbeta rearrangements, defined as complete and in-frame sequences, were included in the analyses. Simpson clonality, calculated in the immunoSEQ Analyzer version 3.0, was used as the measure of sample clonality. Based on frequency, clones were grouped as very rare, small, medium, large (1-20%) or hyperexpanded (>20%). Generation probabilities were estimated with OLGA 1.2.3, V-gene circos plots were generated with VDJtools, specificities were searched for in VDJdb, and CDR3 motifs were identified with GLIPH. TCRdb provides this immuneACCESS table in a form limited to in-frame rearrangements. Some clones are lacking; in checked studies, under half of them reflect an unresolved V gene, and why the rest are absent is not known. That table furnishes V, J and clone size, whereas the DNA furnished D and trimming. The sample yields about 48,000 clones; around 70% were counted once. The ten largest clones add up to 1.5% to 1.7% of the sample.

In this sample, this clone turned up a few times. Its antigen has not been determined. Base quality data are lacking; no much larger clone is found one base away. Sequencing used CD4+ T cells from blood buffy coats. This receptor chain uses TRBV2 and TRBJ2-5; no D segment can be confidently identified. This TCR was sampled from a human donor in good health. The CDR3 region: CASSDSTVQETQYF. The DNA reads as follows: TGTGCCAGCAGTGACTCCACCGTTCAAGAGACCCAGTACTTC. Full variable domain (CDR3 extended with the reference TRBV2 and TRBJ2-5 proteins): EPEVTQTPSHQVTQMGQEVILRCVPISNHLYFYWYRQILGQKVEFLVSFYNNEISEKSEIFDDQFSVERPDGSNFTLKIRSTKLEDSAMYFCASSDSTVQETQYFGPGTRLLVL.